The 22 T cell receptor beta chains given below trace back to one sample, sequenced in a study of blood T cell repertoires in COVID-19. The assay was immunoSEQ multiplex PCR, and TCRdb's table has in-frame clones only and misses some. This sample has more than 95,000 clones, with about 80% found just once. The sequencing input was peripheral blood. The source is a woman of 80 years or more with active or convalescent COVID-19.

This chain links TRBV3-1 (or the pseudogene TRBV3-2) with TRBJ2-3, with 11 bases matching TRBD2. Germline assignment: CDR1 LGHDT and CDR2 YNNKEL (reference sequence). The CDR3 is made up of 18 amino acids. The V and J ends lost 0 bases and 1 base, in that order; junction bases with no gene match: 6. In nucleotides, the CDR3 is TGTGCCAGCAGCCAAGAGATTTTAGCGGGAGGGGGCACAGATACGCAGTATTTT. This sequence encodes CASSQEILAGGGTDTQYF.

The chain is built from TRBV10-3 and TRBJ2-1; 7 bases agree with TRBD1. Germline CDR1 and CDR2: ENHRY and SYGVKD. V gave up 11 bases and J gave up 5 bases; unmatched junction bases: 12. The CDR3 length is 14 residues. The CDR3 nucleotides are TGTGCCGCCCGACAGGGAAATTCGCACAATGAGCAGTTCTTC. Its protein is CAARQGNSHNEQFF.

The sample holds a few counts of this clone. Other DNA sequences within the sample encode an identical CDR3. The chain is built from TRBV2 and TRBJ2-1, with D perhaps matching TRBD2 (5 bases). Germline V gives CDR1 SNHLY, CDR2 FYNNEI. The CDR3 covers 15 residues. V lost 6 bases and J lost 0, with 12 bases in between. The CDR3 coding sequence is TGTGCCAGCAGCCGCAGCGGAGGCTCCTACAATGAGCAGTTCTTC. This gives the protein CASSRSGGSYNEQFF.

This clone has a handful of counts. The chain joins TRBV5-1 to TRBJ2-7, with TRBD1 identical over 8 bases. Germline V lookup: CDR1 SGHRS, CDR2 YFSETQ. CDR3 length: 15 amino acids. The trim removed 3 bases at V and 0 bases at J, leaving 5 bases unmatched. This CDR3 is CASSYRGQASYEQYF. As DNA, the CDR3 is TGCGCCAGCAGCTACCGGGGACAGGCCTCCTACGAGCAGTACTTC.

The chain uses TRBV7-3 and TRBJ2-1; TRBD2 might be the D (5 bases). With 8 bases removed from V and 10 bases from J, the gap between germline ends came to 12 bases. Germline CDR1 SGHTA, CDR2 FQGTGA. CDR3 length: 11 amino acids. CDR3 coding DNA: TGTGCCAGCGGAGCTAGGGAGGAGCAGTTCTTC. Encoded protein: CASGAREEQFF.

The chain recombines TRBV9 with TRBJ2-1; D possibly corresponds to TRBD2 (5 bases). The germline gives CDR1 SGDLS, CDR2 YYNGEE. The V end lost 1 base, the J end lost 5 bases, and 19 bases lay between the germline ends. CDR3 length: 17 amino acids. The CDR3 DNA reads TGTGCCAGCAGCGTACTGGGGAGTTACCGCCGCGACAATGAGCAGTTCTTC. Protein product: CASSVLGSYRRDNEQFF. Variable domain in full (rest from reference TRBV9 and TRBJ2-1): DSGVTQTPKHLITATGQRVTLRCSPRSGDLSVYWYQQSLDQGLQFLIQYYNGEERAKGNILERFSAQQFPDLHSELNLSSLELGDSALYFCASSVLGSYRRDNEQFFGPGTRLTVL.

The chain recombines TRBV6-6 with TRBJ1-4; D gene uncertain. Trimming cost V 5 bases and J 4 bases, with 14 bases left between them. The CDR3 covers 15 residues. CDR1 and CDR2 from the germline V gene are MNHNY and SVGAGI (reference sequence). The CDR3 DNA reads TGTGCCAGCAGTCACGCATGGGCAATTAATGAAAAACTGTTTTTT. It encodes CASSHAWAINEKLFF.

This clone was seen more than once but under ten times. The J gene is TRBJ2-7, the V gene TRBV5-4; perhaps TRBD1 as D (6 bases). The V gene's germline CDR1 is SGHNT and CDR2 YYREEE (reference sequence). The V end was cut by 0 bases, the J end by 3 bases, with 13 bases between. The CDR3 runs 15 residues. In DNA form, the CDR3 reads TGTGCCAGCAGCTTGGGAAATACAGGGTTCTACGAGCAGTACTTC. As protein: CASSLGNTGFYEQYF.

The CDR3 bases are TGTGCCAGCAGCGCCGGGACAAGCTATGGCTACACCTTC. This translates into CASSAGTSYGYTF. The J gene is TRBJ1-2, the V gene TRBV11-2; possible D gene TRBD1, 6 bases. V lost 5 bases and J 4 bases, leaving 11 bases between the germline ends. CDR3 length: 13 residues. From germline, CDR1 is SGHAT and CDR2 FQNNGV.

This chain joins TRBV5-1 and TRBJ2-1; perhaps TRBD2 as D (6 bases). Trimming took off 0 bases at V and 0 bases at J, with 7 bases between the two ends. The CDR3 contains 15 residues. CDR1 is SGHRS and CDR2 is YFSETQ in the germline V gene. CDR3 loop: CASSLVSGSYNEQFF. CDR3 DNA: TGCGCCAGCAGCTTGGTTAGCGGCTCCTACAATGAGCAGTTCTTC.

The chain uses TRBV11-2 and TRBJ1-1, with TRBD1 identical over 11 bases. CDR3 size: 15 residues. Trimming cost V 6 bases and J 5 bases; bases outside gene matches: 8. The germline V gene encodes CDR1 SGHAT and CDR2 FQNNGV. The CDR3 region has the DNA TGTGCCAGCAGTCGACCGGGACAGGGGGAGACTGAAGCTTTCTTT. Translation: CASSRPGQGETEAFF.

The CDR3 reads CASSSKGTGGTEAFF. The CDR3 DNA is TGTGCCAGCAGCTCCAAAGGGACAGGGGGCACTGAAGCTTTCTTT. This chain links TRBV11-3 with TRBJ1-1; 11 bases map to TRBD1. The V gene end was trimmed by 4 bases and the J gene end by 4 bases; junction bases not matched to a gene: 5. The germline gives CDR1 SGHNT, CDR2 YENEEA. The CDR3 is made up of 15 amino acids.

The chain links TRBV30 to TRBJ2-7; 7 positions match TRBD2. The CDR3 is 13 residues long. Germline lookup yields CDR1 GTSNPN and CDR2 SVGIG (reference sequence). V lost 5 bases and J lost 7; bases outside the gene matches: 11. CDR3 DNA: TGTGCCTGGGCCAGGGAGGGATCGTTAGAGCAGTACTTC. Encoded protein: CAWAREGSLEQYF.

This clone occurred many times. The chain is built from TRBV7-9 and TRBJ2-2; no reliable D call. Germline V CDR1 and CDR2: SEHNR, FQNEAQ (reference sequence). The V end was cut by 2 bases, the J end by 5 bases, with 12 bases between. This CDR3 is built from 15 residues. The CDR3 sequence is CASSLTVRVTGELFF. The CDR3 coding sequence is TGTGCCAGCAGCTTAACGGTCCGGGTTACCGGGGAGCTGTTTTTT.

This clone was seen a handful of times. The rearrangement links TRBV5-8 to TRBJ2-3, with 9 bases fitting TRBD1. Germline V gene data show CDR1 as SGHTS and CDR2 as YDEGEE. The CDR3 sequence is 13 residues long. After removal of 3 bases from V and 5 bases from J, the junction contained 1 base not matched to a gene. CDR3 in amino acids: CASSWDREDTQYF. The DNA of the CDR3 is TGTGCCAGCAGCTGGGACAGGGAAGATACGCAGTATTTT.

V gene TRBV28 combines with J gene TRBJ1-2; TRBD1 matches at 9 bases. Germline trimming cut 6 bases from V and 1 base from J; bases unmatched to any gene: 3. From germline, CDR1 is MDHEN and CDR2 SYDVKM. The CDR3 covers 14 residues. The CDR3 DNA reads as TGTGCCAGCAGCCAGGGACAGGGTAACTATGGCTACACCTTC. This translates into CASSQGQGNYGYTF.

The CDR3 spells CASSFMDSSNYGYTF. For the CDR3, the DNA is TGTGCCAGCAGTTTTATGGACAGCTCCAACTATGGCTACACCTTC. The rearrangement links TRBV28 to TRBJ1-2; D is perhaps TRBD1 (6 bases). This CDR3 spans 15 amino acids. The V gene's germline CDR1 is MDHEN and CDR2 SYDVKM. V dropped 3 bases and J dropped 2 bases, with 13 bases sitting between them.

The rearrangement joins TRBV5-1 to TRBJ2-3; perhaps TRBD1 as D (6 bases). There are 14 residues in the CDR3. With 4 bases removed from V and 3 bases from J, the gap between germline ends came to 12 bases. In germline, CDR1 is SGHRS, CDR2 YFSETQ. Here the CDR3 reads CASSRYRDTDTQYF. The CDR3 nucleotides read TGCGCCAGCAGCCGGTACAGGGATACAGATACGCAGTATTTT.

This rearrangement joins TRBV18 to TRBJ1-4, with TRBD1 matching 10 bases. The CDR3 length is 16 residues. After removal of 3 bases from V and 8 bases from J, the junction contained 9 bases not matched to a gene. Germline CDR1 and CDR2: KGHSH and LQKENI. The CDR3 DNA is TGTGCCAGCTCACCGCCCCGGGACAGGGGACAGGAAAAACTGTTTTTT. Translating gives CASSPPRDRGQEKLFF.

This clone was counted a single time. J is TRBJ1-1 and V is TRBV6-5; a possible D gene is TRBD1 (5 bases). Germline V gene lookup returns CDR1 MNHEY and CDR2 SVGAGI. This CDR3 region has 15 residues. The ends were cut back, 10 bases at V and 3 bases at J, with 21 bases in the middle. The CDR3 reads CATHYRVGGDTEAFF. The CDR3 nucleotides are TGTGCCACCCATTATAGGGTTGGGGGGGACACTGAAGCTTTCTTT.

This clone was picked up one time. The junction departs from the called germline gene at one end, perhaps through a read error. The chain recombines TRBV7-7 with TRBJ2-2; 10 positions match TRBD1. Germline V CDR1 and CDR2: SSHAT, FNYEAQ (reference sequence). The CDR3 has 16 residues. CDR3 protein: CASSPGTGAGTGELFF. The DNA for the CDR3 is TGTGCTAGCAGCCCTGGGACAGGGGCGGGCACCGGGGAGCTGTTTTTT.

This chain uses TRBV28 with TRBJ1-6; D may be TRBD1 (6 bases). Trimming stripped 6 bases from V and 9 bases from J, with 18 bases between. The CDR3 length is 15 residues. The germline gives CDR1 MDHEN, CDR2 SYDVKM. This CDR3 reads CASRTGRSTGSPLHF. The CDR3 DNA reads TGTGCCAGCAGGACAGGACGGTCGACGGGTTCACCCCTCCACTTT.